This T cell receptor (beta chain) was retrieved from a study of shared clonotypes between healthy human individuals. Genomic DNA belonging to each subset was distributed in equal measure over several immunoSEQ plates. TCRdb's copy holds only in-frame clones and misses some; the assay was immunoSEQ multiplex PCR. Found here are 700,000 or so clones, approximately 75% of them singletons; the top ten hold under 2%. Per the germline V gene, CDR1 is SNHLY and CDR2 is FYNNEI. This CDR3 region has 14 residues. V was clipped by 6 bases and J by 1 base, with 11 bases between them. Source material: memory CD4+ T cells sorted from blood. Subset described: CD45RA-negative fraction. The rearrangement joins TRBV2 to TRBJ2-3; D perhaps matches TRBD2 (6 bases). This TCR came from a woman aged 30 to 39 in good health. The CDR3 sequence is CASSFSGGTDTQYF. CDR3 bases: TGTGCCAGCAGCTTTTCGGGGGGCACAGATACGCAGTATTTT.